The T cell receptor beta chain under discussion was sequenced for a study of T cells in Graves' hyperthyroidism and ophthalmopathy. Study-level results: In the analysis, a 13 V-J model separated ophthalmopathy from stable hyperthyroidism.

For this clonotype: The antigen remains undetermined. Possible read error: a much larger clone is one base away.

Amplification targeted TCR beta CDR3 regions from RNA transcripts. The HTBI primer set drove a first-round RT-PCR of the TCR CDR3. TCRdb ran MiXCR on the multiplex PCR reads and lists one entry per CDR3 protein. The table lists under 400,000 distinct CDR3 sequences, 20% to 25% of them singletons. V was clipped by 6 bases and J by 8 bases, with 17 bases between them. This CDR3 has 14 amino acids. The sequence derives from a woman aged 45-65 years with Graves' hyperthyroidism. The material sequenced was blood. This chain connects TRBV12-3 or TRBV12-4 to TRBJ2-1; no reliable D call. DNA for the CDR3: TGTGCCAGCAGATTAAATTACAGTGACGATGAGCAGTTCTTC. Translated: CASRLNYSDDEQFF.